The next 27 T cell receptor beta chains were all read from a single sample in a study of blood T cell repertoires in COVID-19. Assay: immunoSEQ multiplex PCR; the TCRdb copy retains only in-frame clones and omits some. The table includes a few hundred thousand clones, about 86% detected once. The sample taken for sequencing was PBMCs or T cells enriched from blood (not recorded which). Receptor source: a man aged 25-45 years with acute COVID-19.

The V and J genes are TRBV18 and TRBJ2-1, with D unresolved. From germline, CDR1 is KGHSH and CDR2 LQKENI. Trimming removed 3 bases from V and 7 bases from J, with 10 bases in between. The CDR3 length is 13 residues. This CDR3 is CASSPPSVNEQFF. CDR3 bases: TGTGCCAGCTCACCCCCTTCCGTTAATGAGCAGTTCTTC. The variable domain in full, with the rest retrieved from reference TRBV18 and TRBJ2-1, is NAGVMQNPRHLVRRRGQEARLRCSPMKGHSHVYWYRQLPEEGLKFMVYLQKENIIDESGMPKERFSAEFPKEGPSILRIQQVVRGDSAAYFCASSPPSVNEQFFGPGTRLTVL.

The chain uses TRBV18 and TRBJ1-5; D possibly corresponds to TRBD1 (5 bases). Trimming removed 6 bases from V and 9 bases from J, with 18 bases in between. This CDR3 comprises 14 residues. Germline V gene lookup returns CDR1 KGHSH and CDR2 LQKENI. The CDR3 sequence: CASSRQDNFGPQHF. The CDR3 bases are TGTGCCAGCTCGCGTCAGGACAACTTCGGGCCCCAGCATTTT.

V usage is TRBV7-3 and J usage is TRBJ2-3, with TRBD1 matching over 9 bases. CDR1 and CDR2 (germline): SGHTA, FQGTGA. This CDR3 spans 15 amino acids. V shed 4 bases and J 6 bases; nucleotides not matched to a gene: 8. The CDR3 sequence is CASSSGGTGRDTQYF. The DNA for the CDR3 is TGTGCCAGCAGCTCTGGAGGGACAGGGCGGGATACGCAGTATTTT.

The genes are TRBV7-7 and TRBJ1-1; D not certain. CDR1 and CDR2 from the germline V gene are SSHAT and FNYEAQ (reference sequence). The CDR3 totals 13 residues. The ends were cut back, 2 bases at V and 3 bases at J, with 7 bases in the middle. The CDR3 here is CASSLRGDTEAFF. The CDR3 bases are TGTGCCAGCAGCTTACGGGGAGACACTGAAGCTTTCTTT.

V is TRBV9 and J is TRBJ2-2; a possible D gene is TRBD1 (6 bases). The V end lost 0 bases, the J end lost 6 bases, and 15 bases lay between the germline ends. CDR3 length equals 16 residues. Germline CDR1 reads SGDLS; CDR2 reads YYNGEE. CDR3 loop: CASSVGGRGSAGELFF. The CDR3 region has the DNA TGTGCCAGCAGCGTAGGGGGCAGGGGTTCCGCCGGGGAGCTGTTTTTT.

DNA for the CDR3: TGTGCCACCAGTGGACAGGCGAACACCGGGGAGCTGTTTTTT. This sequence encodes CATSGQANTGELFF. The chain has TRBV24-1 and TRBJ2-2; D may be TRBD1 (6 bases). Between the trimmed V and J ends, which lost 5 bases and 0 bases, there was a span of 6 bases. Per germline, CDR1 KGHDR and CDR2 SFDVKD. This CDR3 comprises 14 residues.

The chain employs TRBV3-1 (or the pseudogene TRBV3-2) and TRBJ1-2, with D perhaps matching TRBD1 (6 bases). The V gene's germline CDR1 is LGHDT and CDR2 YNNKEL (reference sequence). The CDR3 has 17 residues. V dropped 6 bases and J dropped 0 bases, with 20 bases sitting between them. CDR3 bases: TGTGCCAGCAGAGATCAGGGGAACAGGAGGACTAACTATGGCTACACCTTC. The encoded protein is CASRDQGNRRTNYGYTF.

The genes are TRBV15 and TRBJ1-6; 7 positions agree with TRBD1. From germline, CDR1 is LNHNV and CDR2 YYDKDF (reference sequence). Trimming took 4 bases from V and 7 from J; bases not matched to a gene: 13. The length of the CDR3 is 17 residues. The DNA for the CDR3 is TGTGCCACCAGCAAAACCGCGTCCGGGACAGCGAATTCACCCCTCCACTTT. Translation: CATSKTASGTANSPLHF.

As for this clone: Different DNA sequences within this sample yield the same CDR3. V and J are TRBV7-8 and TRBJ2-7; 9 bases are a match to TRBD2. The CDR3 runs 18 residues. The V and J ends lost 3 bases and 5 bases, in that order; junction bases with no gene match: 17. The V gene's germline CDR1 is SGHVS and CDR2 FQNEAQ. CDR3 protein: CASSLGHWISGSIDEQYV. CDR3 nucleotides: TGTGCCAGCAGCTTGGGTCATTGGATTAGCGGGAGTATCGACGAGCAGTACGTC.

V usage is TRBV11-3 and J usage is TRBJ2-3, with 9 bases identical to TRBD2. V dropped 5 bases and J dropped 1; count of bases not matched to a gene: 4. Germline V CDR1 and CDR2: SGHNT, YENEEA. The CDR3 extends over 15 amino acids. The CDR3 loop is CASSLAGWGTDTQYF. The CDR3, as DNA: TGTGCCAGCAGCCTAGCGGGATGGGGCACAGATACGCAGTATTTT.

This chain joins TRBV11-2 and TRBJ2-1; possibly TRBD2 for D (5 bases). The V end was cut by 4 bases, the J end by 8 bases, with 12 bases between. The CDR3 covers 13 residues. The germline gives CDR1 SGHAT, CDR2 FQNNGV. CDR3: CASSSWTGDEQFF. The CDR3 bases are TGTGCCAGCAGCTCCTGGACCGGGGATGAGCAGTTCTTC.

V is TRBV28 and J is TRBJ1-2; D is ambiguous. There are 13 residues in the CDR3. Germline CDR1 MDHEN, CDR2 SYDVKM. Trimming stripped 3 bases from V and 5 bases from J, with 10 bases between. The CDR3, as DNA: TGTGCCAGCAGTTTCCCCCCTTTATATGGCTACACCTTC. The encoded protein is CASSFPPLYGYTF.

The chain recombines TRBV18 with TRBJ1-6; 10 bases agree with TRBD1. The CDR3 runs to 14 residues. V lost 5 bases to trimming and J lost 7 bases; unmatched junction nucleotides: 2. Germline V lookup: CDR1 KGHSH, CDR2 LQKENI. CDR3 sequence reads: CASSSGQGNSPLHF. For the CDR3, the DNA is TGTGCCAGCTCATCGGGACAGGGGAATTCACCCCTCCACTTT.

The chain carries TRBV9 and TRBJ2-2; 8 nucleotides match TRBD2. The germline V gene has CDR1 SGDLS and CDR2 YYNGEE. The CDR3 contains 16 residues. V lost 5 bases, J lost 8 bases, and 14 bases stayed unmatched. The CDR3 sequence: CASSALAGGRGGELFF. Here the CDR3 DNA reads TGTGCCAGCAGTGCCCTTGCGGGGGGAAGAGGAGGGGAGCTGTTTTTT.

The chain's CDR3 is CASSWQGRTGTEAFF. DNA of the CDR3: TGCGCCAGCAGCTGGCAGGGCCGAACGGGTACTGAAGCTTTCTTT. The chain uses TRBV5-1 and TRBJ1-1; a weak D match, TRBD1 (5 bases). Trimming shortened V by 3 bases and J by 5 bases, and 17 bases separated the two germline ends. This CDR3 contains 15 residues. Germline CDR1 is SGHRS and CDR2 is YFSETQ.

This chain connects TRBV24-1 to TRBJ1-5; 9 bases fit TRBD1. With 3 bases clipped from V and 6 bases from J, the junction kept 8 bases outside the gene matches. The CDR3 loop spans 16 amino acids. Germline V gene sequence: CDR1 KGHDR, CDR2 SFDVKD. DNA for the CDR3: TGTGCCACCAGTGATGCGGACAGGGGCGATAGTCAGCCCCAGCATTTT. This codes for CATSDADRGDSQPQHF.

The chain joins TRBV11-2 to TRBJ2-7, with 12 bases fitting TRBD1. V lost 3 bases, J lost 7 bases, and 10 bases stayed unmatched. Germline assignment: CDR1 SGHAT and CDR2 FQNNGV. The length of the CDR3 is 16 residues. This CDR3 reads CASSFSRDRGLGEQYV. CDR3 coding DNA: TGTGCCAGCAGCTTTAGTAGGGACAGGGGGCTGGGGGAGCAGTACGTC.

The chain is built from TRBV6-5 and TRBJ2-1; weak D call: TRBD2 (5 bases). CDR1 and CDR2 from the germline V gene are MNHEY and SVGAGI. V was trimmed by 2 bases and J by 10 bases, leaving 12 bases between them. This CDR3 has 13 amino acids. CDR3 protein: CASSYEIGGEQFF. The CDR3 DNA reads as TGTGCCAGCAGTTACGAAATAGGAGGAGAGCAGTTCTTC.

Note on this clone: An end of the junction differs from the germline gene, which may be a read error. This chain joins TRBV5-1 and TRBJ2-1; 9 bases are a match to TRBD2. CDR1 SGHRS and CDR2 YFSETQ come from the germline V gene. The CDR3 loop spans 16 amino acids. The CDR3 DNA reads as TGTGCCAGCAGAGAGAATAGCGGGAGTTTTGGCAATGAGCAGTTCTTC. Protein: CASRENSGSFGNEQFF.

The chain links TRBV27 to TRBJ2-2, with 7 bases aligning to TRBD2. Trimming removed 4 bases from V and 1 base from J; junction bases left unmatched: 9. The CDR3 runs to 17 residues. Germline assignment: CDR1 MNHEY and CDR2 SMNVEV (reference sequence). CDR3 DNA: TGTGCCAGCAGTTCTATCGTAGCGGGCAGGAACACCGGGGAGCTGTTTTTT. It is translated as CASSSIVAGRNTGELFF.

The chain is built from TRBV11-3 and TRBJ2-3; 12 bases agree with TRBD2. The CDR3 sequence is 15 residues long. V lost 5 bases, J lost 3 bases, and 3 bases stayed unmatched. Germline assignment: CDR1 SGHNT and CDR2 YENEEA. The CDR3 sequence: CASSTGTSGTDTQYF. The CDR3, as DNA: TGTGCCAGCAGCACCGGGACTAGCGGGACAGATACGCAGTATTTT.

The chain uses TRBV12-3 or TRBV12-4 and TRBJ1-2, with TRBD1 matching 7 bases. The junction had 7 bases not matched to a gene; V was cut back by 4 bases and J by 8 bases. CDR3 length: 13 residues. This CDR3 is CASSSFGQAGYTF. Written as DNA, the CDR3 is TGTGCCAGCAGTTCTTTCGGACAGGCGGGCTACACCTTC.

The chain links TRBV3-1 (or the pseudogene TRBV3-2) to TRBJ1-6; no definite D call. Germline V gives CDR1 LGHDT, CDR2 YNNKEL (reference sequence). The V end was cut by 1 base, the J end by 9 bases, with 10 bases between. The CDR3 contains 14 residues. CDR3 amino acids: CASSQGGGLSPLHF. In DNA, the CDR3 is TGTGCCAGCAGCCAAGGAGGAGGGCTTTCACCCCTCCACTTT.

Only one count was recorded for this clone. The chain couples TRBV19 to TRBJ2-5, with 8 bases that match TRBD2. CDR1 LNHDA and CDR2 SQIVND come from the germline V gene (reference sequence). J lost 3 bases, V lost 2 bases, and 2 bases had no gene match. CDR3 size: 14 residues. CDR3 in amino acids: CASSIFGGEETQYF. The CDR3 DNA reads TGTGCCAGTAGTATATTCGGGGGGGAAGAGACCCAGTACTTC. The whole variable domain, filled in from reference TRBV19 and TRBJ2-5, reads DGGITQSPKYLFRKEGQNVTLSCEQNLNHDAMYWYRQDPGQGLRLIYYSQIVNDFQKGDIAEGYSVSREKKESFPLTVTSAQKNPTAFYLCASSIFGGEETQYFGPGTRLLVL.

The rearrangement uses TRBV10-3 and TRBJ2-7; D may be TRBD2 (6 bases). Trimming removed 3 bases at V and 0 bases at J, with 12 bases between. CDR1 is ENHRY and CDR2 is SYGVKD in the germline V gene. The CDR3 loop spans 15 amino acids. In DNA form, the CDR3 reads TGTGCCATCAGTGAAGGAGCGGGCCTCTCCTACGAGCAGTACGTC. Its translation: CAISEGAGLSYEQYV.

V gene TRBV6-4 combines with J gene TRBJ2-7; D might be TRBD1 (6 bases). The V end was cut by 10 bases, the J end by 6 bases, with 19 bases between. Germline assignment: CDR1 MRHNA and CDR2 SNTAGT. This CDR3 spans 13 amino acids. This CDR3 is CATNQGKLGEQYV. CDR3 bases: TGTGCCACCAACCAGGGGAAGTTGGGCGAGCAGTACGTC.

The genes are TRBV4-1 and TRBJ1-2, with unresolved D. V lost 2 bases to trimming and J lost 6 bases, with 19 bases between them. Looked up from germline, CDR1 is MGHRA and CDR2 is YSYEKL. The CDR3 runs to 16 residues. The CDR3 DNA sequence: TGCGCCAGCAGCCAACCGAGGGCCGGCCGTTTAGATGGCTACACCTTC. Its translation: CASSQPRAGRLDGYTF.